A selection of T cell receptor beta chains follows, all from one sample in a study of beta chain features in type 1 diabetes. Profiled with immunoSEQ multiplex PCR; TCRdb holds only in-frame clones, not every one. This sample yields about 660,000 clones, of which about 14% are seen a single time; 0.03% to 0.045% belongs to the top ten. The sample comprised naive CD4+ T cells from blood. Receptors originate from a man aged 18 to 35 with type 1 diabetes. Each CDR3 is given with its conserved first and last residue. Each record gives: CDR3 DNA, CDR3 protein, D gene, clone size, V gene, J gene. D genes are given only for firm matches. Some rows have no size entry. The others give once, few or many, or a class for an expanded clone.

CDR3 DNA: TGTGCCAGCAAAAAGGGGTCGCTCGCCTACTACGAGCAGTACTTC
CDR3 protein: CASKKGSLAYYEQYF
D gene: .
clone size: .
V gene: TRBV2
J gene: TRBJ2-7

CDR3 DNA: TGTGCCAGCAGTAATCCCACGAATGAGCAGTTCTTC
CDR3 protein: CASSNPTNEQFF
D gene: .
clone size: few
V gene: TRBV21-1
J gene: TRBJ2-1

CDR3 DNA: TGTGCCAGCAGGGGACAGGTTGGAGAGACCCAGTACTTC
CDR3 protein: CASRGQVGETQYF
D gene: TRBD1
clone size: few
V gene: TRBV5-4
J gene: TRBJ2-5

CDR3 DNA: TGTGCCAGCAGCCATGAGTGGGCTACGCAGTATTTT
CDR3 protein: CASSHEWATQYF
D gene: .
clone size: .
V gene: TRBV9
J gene: TRBJ2-3

CDR3 DNA: TGCGCCAGCAGCTTTACAACAGGGACCACAGATACGCAGTATTTT
CDR3 protein: CASSFTTGTTDTQYF
D gene: .
clone size: .
V gene: TRBV5-1
J gene: TRBJ2-3

CDR3 DNA: TGCAGCGTTTCGTCGGGGGGCTCGTACTACGAGCAGTACTTC
CDR3 protein: CSVSSGGSYYEQYF
D gene: .
clone size: few
V gene: TRBV29-1
J gene: TRBJ2-7

CDR3 DNA: TGTGCCAGCAGCCCCCGGGCGACAGGGTCTGGGGCCAACGTCCTGACTTTC
CDR3 protein: CASSPRATGSGANVLTF
D gene: TRBD1
clone size: few
V gene: TRBV7-6
J gene: TRBJ2-6

CDR3 DNA: TGCGCCAGCAGCCAAGAAGGGGTGTCCTACAATGAGCAGTTCTTC
CDR3 protein: CASSQEGVSYNEQFF
D gene: .
clone size: .
V gene: TRBV4-3
J gene: TRBJ2-1

CDR3 DNA: TGTGCCAGCAGCCAGCTGACAGGGTACACCGGGGAGCTGTTTTTT
CDR3 protein: CASSQLTGYTGELFF
D gene: TRBD1
clone size: .
V gene: TRBV14
J gene: TRBJ2-2

CDR3 DNA: TGTGCCAGCGGTCTCATGCAGGGAGACTATGGCTACACCTTC
CDR3 protein: CASGLMQGDYGYTF
D gene: .
clone size: few
V gene: TRBV7-2
J gene: TRBJ1-2

CDR3 DNA: TGTGCCAGCAGCCTCGACAGGGCCGCTGAAGCTTTCTTT
CDR3 protein: CASSLDRAAEAFF
D gene: TRBD1
clone size: few
V gene: TRBV2
J gene: TRBJ1-1

CDR3 DNA: TGTGCCAGCAGTACTGGGACCGGGGAGCTGTTTTTT
CDR3 protein: CASSTGTGELFF
D gene: .
clone size: .
V gene: TRBV25-1
J gene: TRBJ2-2

CDR3 DNA: TGTGCCTGGAGTGTAGGACAAGTATCCTACGAGCAGTACTTC
CDR3 protein: CAWSVGQVSYEQYF
D gene: .
clone size: .
V gene: TRBV30
J gene: TRBJ2-7

CDR3 DNA: TGTGCCAGCAAACAACAGGGGACGGGCAATCAGCCCCAGCATTTT
CDR3 protein: CASKQQGTGNQPQHF
D gene: TRBD1
clone size: few
V gene: TRBV6-1
J gene: TRBJ1-5

CDR3 DNA: TGTGCCAGCAGCTTAGGGTCCACGTCCGTTGAGCAGTTCTTC
CDR3 protein: CASSLGSTSVEQFF
D gene: .
clone size: .
V gene: TRBV11-2
J gene: TRBJ2-1

CDR3 DNA: TGTGCCAGCAGCTCACAGCGGGATCAGCCCCAGCATTTT
CDR3 protein: CASSSQRDQPQHF
D gene: .
clone size: .
V gene: TRBV7-9
J gene: TRBJ1-5

CDR3 DNA: TGTGCCTGGAGCCCCGGGACAGGGCCCTCCGAAGCTTTCTTT
CDR3 protein: CAWSPGTGPSEAFF
D gene: TRBD1
clone size: few
V gene: TRBV30
J gene: TRBJ1-1

CDR3 DNA: TGTGCCAGCAGCTTAGCGAGGGGTACTGAAGCTTTCTTT
CDR3 protein: CASSLARGTEAFF
D gene: .
clone size: few
V gene: TRBV7-9
J gene: TRBJ1-1

CDR3 DNA: TGTGCCAGTAGTAACCCGGGACTAGCGGCCACAGATACGCAGTATTTT
CDR3 protein: CASSNPGLAATDTQYF
D gene: TRBD2
clone size: few
V gene: TRBV19
J gene: TRBJ2-3

CDR3 DNA: TGTGCCATCAGTGAGAACAGGGAGAACACTGAAGCTTTCTTT
CDR3 protein: CAISENRENTEAFF
D gene: .
clone size: few
V gene: TRBV10-3
J gene: TRBJ1-1

CDR3 DNA: TGTGCCAGCAGTGGGTTGACGACCAGTGAGCAGTTCTTC
CDR3 protein: CASSGLTTSEQFF
D gene: .
clone size: .
V gene: TRBV2
J gene: TRBJ2-1

CDR3 DNA: TGTGCCAGCACCTCAGCGGCAACGGCCCAGTACTTC
CDR3 protein: CASTSAATAQYF
D gene: .
clone size: .
V gene: TRBV2
J gene: TRBJ2-5

CDR3 DNA: TGTGCCTGGAGTAGGTGGGAGGGGGCTATGAGCAATGAGCAGTTCTTC
CDR3 protein: CAWSRWEGAMSNEQFF
D gene: .
clone size: .
V gene: TRBV30
J gene: TRBJ2-1

CDR3 DNA: TGTGCCAGCAGTTACGGGCGAGAGCAGTTCTTC
CDR3 protein: CASSYGREQFF
D gene: .
clone size: few
V gene: TRBV6-5
J gene: TRBJ2-1

CDR3 DNA: TGTGCCAGCAGTGAAATGCGGGGCGCCTACGAGCAGTACTTC
CDR3 protein: CASSEMRGAYEQYF
D gene: .
clone size: .
V gene: TRBV6-5
J gene: TRBJ2-7

CDR3 DNA: TGCAGCGTTGAAACGGCCCGCAATCAGCCCCAGCATTTT
CDR3 protein: CSVETARNQPQHF
D gene: .
clone size: few
V gene: TRBV29-1
J gene: TRBJ1-5

CDR3 DNA: TGTGCCAGCAGCTCCCATTCGACCCAGTACTTC
CDR3 protein: CASSSHSTQYF
D gene: .
clone size: .
V gene: TRBV7-2
J gene: TRBJ2-5

CDR3 DNA: TGTGCCTGGGCCTACAGGGACTCTGGGGCCAACGTCCTGACTTTC
CDR3 protein: CAWAYRDSGANVLTF
D gene: .
clone size: few
V gene: TRBV30
J gene: TRBJ2-6

CDR3 DNA: TGTGCCAGCAGCCAAACTGGAAACACCATATATTTT
CDR3 protein: CASSQTGNTIYF
D gene: .
clone size: few
V gene: TRBV14
J gene: TRBJ1-3